This T cell receptor beta chain was sequenced during a study of CD8 T cells in Susac syndrome. Turning to the study itself: Blood was drawn from patients with Susac syndrome. At that point, they were therapy-naive, on corticosteroids, or on intravenous immunoglobulin alone.

The study sequenced TCR beta in blood CD8+ and CD4+ T cells. Trimming removed 5 bases from V and 8 bases from J, with 18 bases in between. The CDR3 covers 14 residues. Random hexamers were used to reverse transcribe an amount of roughly 0.45 to 1 ug RNA. Amplification of the TCR beta CDR3 was carried out by immunoSEQ multiplex PCR, which spanned a total of 54 Vbeta and 13 Jbeta segments. TCRdb re-called the immunoSEQ multiplex PCR reads with MiXCR, one entry per CDR3 protein. The sample has a few hundred thousand distinct CDR3 sequences; 94% are singletons. This chain connects TRBV12-3 or TRBV12-4 to TRBJ1-1, with D hard to call. The receptor comes from a human donor with Susac syndrome. Sample: CD4+ T cells from PBMCs. CDR3 sequence: CASSREVQAREAFF. The CDR3 DNA is TGTGCCAGCAGTCGGGAGGTCCAGGCCCGCGAAGCTTTCTTT.